Shown below are 22 T cell receptor beta chains from a single sample sequenced in a study of shared clonotypes between healthy human individuals. Libraries were prepared by immunoSEQ multiplex PCR; TCRdb keeps only in-frame clonotypes and omits some of them. Of hundreds of thousands of clones listed, less than 98% are singletons. What was sequenced was naive CD4+ T cells sorted from blood. Described subset: CD45RA+ positively selected. These receptors were collected from a woman in her thirties in good health.

V and J are TRBV7-7 and TRBJ2-1; D may be TRBD2 (6 bases). Germline CDR1 is SSHAT and CDR2 is FNYEAQ (reference sequence). The CDR3 has 14 residues. Trimming removed 4 bases at V and 6 bases at J, with 13 bases between. CDR3 loop: CASSSVGGVNEQFF. CDR3 DNA sequence: TGTGCCAGCAGCTCGGTGGGGGGAGTCAATGAGCAGTTCTTC. Full variable domain (remainder filled in from reference TRBV7-7 and TRBJ2-1): GAGVSQSPRYKVTKRGQDVTLRCDPISSHATLYWYQQALGQGPEFLTYFNYEAQPDKSGLPSDRFSAERPEGSISTLTIQRTEQRDSAMYRCASSSVGGVNEQFFGPGTRLTVL.

The genes are TRBV6-4 and TRBJ2-7, with D perhaps TRBD2 (7 bases). Germline V lookup: CDR1 MRHNA, CDR2 SNTAGT. There are 16 residues in the CDR3. Trimming took off 6 bases at V and 5 bases at J, with 23 bases between the two ends. The CDR3 DNA reads TGTGCCAGCAGCCTACTTCCGGGGGGCTCGCCCCACGAGCAGTACTTC. Translated: CASSLLPGGSPHEQYF.

V gene TRBV9 combines with J gene TRBJ2-7, with D perhaps matching TRBD1 (5 bases). The CDR3 loop spans 15 amino acids. CDR1 and CDR2 (germline): SGDLS, YYNGEE. With 1 base removed from V and 3 bases from J, the gap between germline ends came to 14 bases. CDR3 in amino acids: CASSVSVGEVYEQYF. In DNA form, the CDR3 reads TGTGCCAGCAGCGTAAGCGTAGGGGAAGTCTACGAGCAGTACTTC.

The CDR3 sequence is CASSRGQGAIGPTDTQYF. Written as DNA, the CDR3 is TGTGCCAGTAGTAGGGGACAGGGGGCAATCGGACCCACAGATACGCAGTATTTT. The rearrangement uses TRBV19 and TRBJ2-3; 12 bases fit TRBD1. V lost 4 bases and J lost 2; bases outside the gene matches: 10. Germline assignment: CDR1 LNHDA and CDR2 SQIVND (reference sequence). The CDR3 runs 18 residues. The full variable domain, rest sourced from reference TRBV19 and TRBJ2-3, is DGGITQSPKYLFRKEGQNVTLSCEQNLNHDAMYWYRQDPGQGLRLIYYSQIVNDFQKGDIAEGYSVSREKKESFPLTVTSAQKNPTAFYLCASSRGQGAIGPTDTQYFGPGTRLTVL.

The V call is TRBV5-1, the J call TRBJ1-2; D unresolved. The CDR3 is made up of 17 amino acids. Germline V gives CDR1 SGHRS, CDR2 YFSETQ. Trimming stripped 1 base from V and 0 bases from J, with 16 bases between. This chain's CDR3 is CASSLSPRVDANYGYTF. CDR3 in DNA: TGCGCCAGCAGCTTGTCACCCCGGGTCGACGCTAACTATGGCTACACCTTC.

This clone is a singleton in its sample. The chain joins TRBV25-1 to TRBJ1-2, with 8 bases that match TRBD1. V lost 6 bases to trimming and J lost 6 bases; unmatched junction nucleotides: 6. This CDR3 is built from 13 residues. Germline CDR1 reads MGHDK; CDR2 reads SYGVNS. The CDR3 nucleotides are TGTGCCAGCAGCGGGACAGGTACGAATGGCTACACCTTC. Its protein product is CASSGTGTNGYTF.

The genes are TRBV5-1 and TRBJ2-3; 14 bases are a match to TRBD2. The CDR3 length is 18 residues. J was trimmed by 4 bases and V by 3 bases; bases with no gene match: 10. Per the germline V gene, CDR1 is SGHRS and CDR2 is YFSETQ. CDR3 in amino acids: CASSWGGLAGGRADTQYF. DNA for the CDR3: TGCGCCAGCAGCTGGGGTGGACTAGCGGGAGGTCGAGCAGATACGCAGTATTTT.

The chain has TRBV18 and TRBJ1-2; TRBD1 is a possible D gene (6 bases). There are 16 residues in the CDR3. Germline CDR1 and CDR2: KGHSH and LQKENI. Trimming removed 3 bases at V and 8 bases at J, with 22 bases between. The CDR3 loop is CASSPRPQQGGEGYTF. CDR3 nucleotide sequence: TGTGCCAGCTCACCCCGACCCCAACAGGGAGGTGAAGGCTACACCTTC.

This chain joins TRBV5-6 and TRBJ2-3; TRBD2 is a possible D gene (6 bases). V was cut by 2 bases and J by 3 bases, with 10 bases left in between. Germline CDR1 is SGHDT and CDR2 is YYEEEE. The CDR3 contains 14 residues. CDR3 sequence reads: CASSFAGTTDTQYF. CDR3 nucleotides: TGTGCCAGCAGCTTTGCCGGGACTACAGATACGCAGTATTTT.

The chain combines TRBV28 with TRBJ1-4; D call uncertain. The CDR3 runs 13 residues. Trimming removed 2 bases at V and 4 bases at J, with 5 bases between. CDR1 MDHEN and CDR2 SYDVKM come from the germline V gene. CDR3 in amino acids: CASSLAVNEKLFF. For the CDR3, the DNA is TGTGCCAGCAGTTTAGCTGTTAATGAAAAACTGTTTTTT.

The CDR3 protein is CASSSLSGANVLTF. CDR3 sequence (DNA): TGTGCCAGTAGTAGCCTCTCTGGGGCCAACGTCCTGACTTTC. The chain employs TRBV19 and TRBJ2-6; D is undetermined. Germline V CDR1 and CDR2: LNHDA, SQIVND (reference sequence). V was pared by 4 bases and J by 0 bases, with 4 bases between. The CDR3 runs to 14 residues. The full variable domain, completed using reference TRBV19 and TRBJ2-6, is DGGITQSPKYLFRKEGQNVTLSCEQNLNHDAMYWYRQDPGQGLRLIYYSQIVNDFQKGDIAEGYSVSREKKESFPLTVTSAQKNPTAFYLCASSSLSGANVLTFGAGSRLTVL.

The chain recombines TRBV5-1 with TRBJ1-4, with TRBD1 identical over 8 bases. With 0 bases clipped from V and 7 bases from J, the junction kept 8 bases outside the gene matches. This CDR3 has 16 residues. Germline V gene data show CDR1 as SGHRS and CDR2 as YFSETQ. CDR3 in DNA: TGCGCCAGCAGCTTGGGCCTACAGGGGGAGACTGAAAAACTGTTTTTT. Translation gives CASSLGLQGETEKLFF.

J is TRBJ1-2 and V is TRBV10-2; 9 bases are a match to TRBD1. The germline V gene encodes CDR1 WSHSY and CDR2 SAAADI. V dropped 11 bases and J dropped 6; count of bases not matched to a gene: 19. CDR3 length equals 16 residues. The DNA of the CDR3 is TGCGCCGTGCGAGTCCCGGGACAGGGAGCGGGGGATGGCTACACCTTC. It yields the protein CAVRVPGQGAGDGYTF.

The chain is built from TRBV28 and TRBJ2-7; 9 nucleotides line up with TRBD1. V lost 6 bases, J lost 3 bases, and 9 bases stayed unmatched. Per germline, CDR1 MDHEN and CDR2 SYDVKM. The CDR3 contains 15 residues. The CDR3 protein is CASRKQGAHFYEQYF. The CDR3 nucleotides are TGTGCCAGCAGGAAACAGGGGGCCCACTTCTACGAGCAGTACTTC.

This chain uses TRBV5-4 with TRBJ2-1; 9 bases are shared with TRBD1. CDR3 length: 16 residues. The germline V gene encodes CDR1 SGHNT and CDR2 YYREEE (reference sequence). V was clipped by 4 bases and J by 6 bases; unmatched bases: 11. Here the CDR3 DNA reads TGTGCCAGCAGCCGGACCGGGACAGGGCTTCTCAATGAGCAGTTCTTC. Translating gives CASSRTGTGLLNEQFF.

In the case of this clone: Different DNA sequences within this sample yield the same CDR3. The chain is built from TRBV5-6 and TRBJ1-5, with TRBD1 as a possible D gene (5 bases). In germline, CDR1 is SGHDT, CDR2 YYEEEE. V was shortened by 0 bases and J by 7 bases, with 5 bases between the two germline ends. The CDR3 loop spans 12 amino acids. This CDR3 reads CASSLGDQPQHF. Written as DNA, the CDR3 is TGTGCCAGCAGCTTGGGGGACCAGCCCCAGCATTTT.

The chain carries TRBV18 and TRBJ2-2; 8 bases are a match to TRBD2. Trimming cost V 3 bases and J 0 bases; bases outside gene matches: 0. CDR3 length equals 15 residues. Germline CDR1 is KGHSH and CDR2 is LQKENI. CDR3 residues: CASSPGLANTGELFF. Written as DNA, the CDR3 is TGTGCCAGCTCACCGGGACTAGCGAACACCGGGGAGCTGTTTTTT.

The chain combines TRBV19 with TRBJ2-7, with 7 bases aligning to TRBD1. Germline values: CDR1 LNHDA, CDR2 SQIVND (reference sequence). The CDR3 contains 15 residues. J lost 0 bases, V lost 5 bases, and 7 bases had no gene match. CDR3 sequence: CASSQPGQLSYEQYF. The CDR3 nucleotides are TGTGCCAGTAGTCAACCGGGACAGCTCTCCTACGAGCAGTACTTC.

The chain has TRBV28 and TRBJ2-1, with 8 bases that match TRBD2. Germline V lookup: CDR1 MDHEN, CDR2 SYDVKM. This CDR3 spans 14 amino acids. The ends lost 1 base at V and 7 bases at J; junction bases unmatched: 3. In DNA, the CDR3 is TGTGCCAGCAGTTTATCTAGCGGGCATAATGAGCAGTTCTTC. Protein: CASSLSSGHNEQFF. Variable domain in full (rest from reference TRBV28 and TRBJ2-1): DVKVTQSSRYLVKRTGEKVFLECVQDMDHENMFWYRQDPGLGLRLIYFSYDVKMKEKGDIPEGYSVSREKKERFSLILESASTNQTSMYLCASSLSSGHNEQFFGPGTRLTVL.

V usage is TRBV6-5 and J usage is TRBJ2-1; D is perhaps TRBD2 (6 bases). This CDR3 spans 11 amino acids. Germline V lookup: CDR1 MNHEY, CDR2 SVGAGI. With 6 bases removed from V and 9 bases from J, the gap between germline ends came to 9 bases. In DNA form, the CDR3 reads TGTGCCAGCAGCAGCGGGCTTGAGCAGTTCTTC. It is translated as CASSSGLEQFF.

The chain couples TRBV14 to TRBJ2-5; no clear D gene. Germline V gene lookup returns CDR1 SGHDN and CDR2 FVKESK. Trimming removed 1 base at V and 5 bases at J, with 8 bases between. The CDR3 has 13 amino acids. The CDR3 is CASSQGVRETQYF. The CDR3 coding sequence is TGTGCCAGCAGCCAAGGGGTGCGCGAGACCCAGTACTTC.

The V call is TRBV6-6, the J call TRBJ2-7; TRBD1 is a possible D gene (5 bases). CDR1 is MNHNY, CDR2 SVGAGI, per germline (reference sequence). V was pared by 6 bases and J by 6 bases, with 12 bases between. This CDR3 has 12 amino acids. CDR3 nucleotides: TGTGCCAGCAGGACAGAAGGGTCCGAGCAGTACTTC. It specifies CASRTEGSEQYF.